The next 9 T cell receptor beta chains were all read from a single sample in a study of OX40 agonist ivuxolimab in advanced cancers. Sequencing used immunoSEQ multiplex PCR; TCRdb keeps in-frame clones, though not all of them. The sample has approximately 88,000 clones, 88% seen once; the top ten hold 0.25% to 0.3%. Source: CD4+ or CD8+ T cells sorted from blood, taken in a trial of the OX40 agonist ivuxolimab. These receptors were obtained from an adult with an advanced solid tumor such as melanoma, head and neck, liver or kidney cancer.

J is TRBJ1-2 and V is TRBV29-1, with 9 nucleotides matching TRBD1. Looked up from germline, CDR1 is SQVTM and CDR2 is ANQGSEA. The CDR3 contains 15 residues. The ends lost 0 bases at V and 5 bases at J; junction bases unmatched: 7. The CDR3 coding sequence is TGCAGCGTTGAAGAAGGAGACAGGGGGGGTTATGGCTACACCTTC. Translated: CSVEEGDRGGYGYTF. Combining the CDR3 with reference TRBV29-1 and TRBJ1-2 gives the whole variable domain SAVISQKPSRDICQRGTSLTIQCQVDSQVTMMFWYRQQPGQSLTLIATANQGSEATYESGFVIDKFPISRPNLTFSTLTVSNMSPEDSSIYLCSVEEGDRGGYGYTFGSGTRLTVV.

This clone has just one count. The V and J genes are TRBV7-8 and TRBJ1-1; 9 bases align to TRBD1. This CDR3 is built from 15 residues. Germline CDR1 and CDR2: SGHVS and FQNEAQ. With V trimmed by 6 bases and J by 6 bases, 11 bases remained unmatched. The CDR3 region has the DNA TGTGCCAGCAGAGCCGGGACAGGGTATTCGGCTGAAGCTTTCTTT. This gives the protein CASRAGTGYSAEAFF.

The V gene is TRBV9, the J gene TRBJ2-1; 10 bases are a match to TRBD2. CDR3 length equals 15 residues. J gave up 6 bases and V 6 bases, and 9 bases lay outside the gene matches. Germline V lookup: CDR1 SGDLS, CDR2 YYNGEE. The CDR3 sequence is CASTSPSGGFNEQFF. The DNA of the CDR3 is TGTGCCAGCACCTCACCTAGCGGGGGATTCAATGAGCAGTTCTTC.

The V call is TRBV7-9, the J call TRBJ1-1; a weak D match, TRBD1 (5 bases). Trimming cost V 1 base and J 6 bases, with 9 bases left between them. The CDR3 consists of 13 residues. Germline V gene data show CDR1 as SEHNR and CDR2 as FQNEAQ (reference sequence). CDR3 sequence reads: CASSLVPGPEAFF. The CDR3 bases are TGTGCCAGCAGCTTAGTCCCAGGGCCTGAAGCTTTCTTT.

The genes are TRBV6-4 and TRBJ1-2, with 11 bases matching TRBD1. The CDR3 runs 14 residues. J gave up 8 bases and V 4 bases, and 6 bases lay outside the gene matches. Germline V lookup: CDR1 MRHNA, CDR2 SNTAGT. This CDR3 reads CASSAGQGARGYTF. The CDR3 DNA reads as TGTGCCAGCAGTGCAGGACAGGGGGCGAGGGGCTACACCTTC.

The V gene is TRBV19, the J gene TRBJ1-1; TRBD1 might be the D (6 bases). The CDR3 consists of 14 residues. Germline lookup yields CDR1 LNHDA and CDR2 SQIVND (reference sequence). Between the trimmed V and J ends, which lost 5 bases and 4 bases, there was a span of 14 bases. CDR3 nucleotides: TGTGCCAGTAGTTTCTCAGGGGTTGTCACTGAAGCTTTCTTT. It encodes CASSFSGVVTEAFF.

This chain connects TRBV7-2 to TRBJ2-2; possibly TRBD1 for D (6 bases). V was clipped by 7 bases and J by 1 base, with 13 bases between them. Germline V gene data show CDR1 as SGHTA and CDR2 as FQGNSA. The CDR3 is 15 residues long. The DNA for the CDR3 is TGTGCCAGCAATCCCGACAGGCAGAACACCGGGGAGCTGTTTTTT. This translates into CASNPDRQNTGELFF.

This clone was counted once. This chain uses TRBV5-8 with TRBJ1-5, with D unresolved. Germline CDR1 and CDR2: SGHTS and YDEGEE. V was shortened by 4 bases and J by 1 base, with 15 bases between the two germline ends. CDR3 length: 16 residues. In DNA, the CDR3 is TGTGCCAGCAGCGCCGGGAGACTCGGGAGCAATCAGCCCCAGCATTTT. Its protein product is CASSAGRLGSNQPQHF.

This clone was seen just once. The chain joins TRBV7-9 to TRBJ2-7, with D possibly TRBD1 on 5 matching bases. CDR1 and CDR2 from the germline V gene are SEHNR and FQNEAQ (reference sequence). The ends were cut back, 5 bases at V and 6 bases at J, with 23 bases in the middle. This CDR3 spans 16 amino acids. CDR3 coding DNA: TGTGCCAGCAGCCCTAGATTCCGGTGGCAGGGTTCCGAGCAGTACTTC. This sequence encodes CASSPRFRWQGSEQYF.